This is a list of T cell receptor beta chains from one sample in a study of T cell responses to AZD1222 COVID-19 vaccine. Assay: immunoSEQ multiplex PCR; the TCRdb copy retains only in-frame clones and omits some. The table shows some 120,000 clones, with about 91% occurring only once. Material: peripheral blood, obtained on day 0 of AZD1222 vaccination. The receptor set was obtained from an adult in good health. Each CDR3 is given with its conserved first and last residue. The D gene is left open where the match is weak. Not every row has a clone size; where given, it reads once, few, many or a size class.

D: NA; J: TRBJ2-1; size: NA; V: TRBV19; CDR3: CASSKRGKRVGDEQFF; DNA: TGTGCCAGTAGTAAGAGGGGAAAAAGGGTAGGCGATGAGCAGTTCTTC
D: TRBD1; J: TRBJ1-5; size: NA; V: TRBV19; CDR3: CASGQGTNQPQHF; DNA: TGTGCCAGTGGACAGGGTACCAATCAGCCCCAGCATTTT
D: NA; J: TRBJ1-1; size: NA; V: TRBV5-1; CDR3: CASSLRRGNTEAFF; DNA: TGCGCCAGCAGCTTGCGCAGGGGGAACACTGAAGCTTTCTTT
D: NA; J: TRBJ1-2; size: NA; V: TRBV4-1; CDR3: CASSPTGFSESGYTF; DNA: TGCGCCAGCAGCCCTACCGGTTTTTCTGAGAGCGGCTACACCTTC
D: TRBD1; J: TRBJ1-5; size: NA; V: TRBV5-8; CDR3: CASSLWTGSQPQHF; DNA: TGTGCCAGCAGCTTGTGGACAGGGAGTCAGCCCCAGCATTTT
D: NA; J: TRBJ2-1; size: NA; V: TRBV7-2; CDR3: CASSLGGWGDEQFF; DNA: TGTGCCAGCAGCCTCGGGGGCTGGGGGGATGAGCAGTTCTTC
D: NA; J: TRBJ1-5; size: NA; V: TRBV12-3/TRBV12-4; CDR3: CASSSRVDQPQHF; DNA: TGTGCCAGCAGTTCCAGGGTTGATCAGCCCCAGCATTTT
D: NA; J: TRBJ1-4; size: NA; V: TRBV23-1; CDR3: CASSQPLYRGATNEKLFF; DNA: TGCGCCAGCAGTCAACCCCTCTACCGGGGAGCAACTAATGAAAAACTGTTTTTT
D: NA; J: TRBJ1-1; size: NA; V: TRBV7-2; CDR3: CASSLPGRATEAFF; DNA: TGTGCCAGCAGCTTACCGGGCAGGGCGACTGAAGCTTTCTTT
D: NA; J: TRBJ2-7; size: NA; V: TRBV4-3; CDR3: CASSQDLNSVKYEQYF; DNA: TGCGCCAGCAGCCAAGATCTTAATAGCGTGAAATACGAGCAGTACTTC
D: NA; J: TRBJ1-6; size: NA; V: TRBV4-3; CDR3: CASSQAEFGFSPLHF; DNA: TGCGCCAGCAGCCAGGCAGAATTCGGGTTTTCACCCCTCCACTTT
D: NA; J: TRBJ1-2; size: NA; V: TRBV10-3; CDR3: CAISEDPGQRTYGYTF; DNA: TGTGCCATCAGTGAGGACCCTGGACAGAGAACCTATGGCTACACCTTC
D: NA; J: TRBJ1-1; size: NA; V: TRBV7-9; CDR3: CASSPPRLPEAFF; DNA: TGTGCCAGCAGCCCCCCCCGATTACCGGAAGCTTTCTTT
D: NA; J: TRBJ2-7; size: NA; V: TRBV6-5; CDR3: CASSPRAGRAEQYF; DNA: TGTGCCAGCAGTCCCCGGGCAGGCCGCGCCGAGCAGTACTTC
D: NA; J: TRBJ2-1; size: NA; V: TRBV29-1; CDR3: CSVDGLYNEQFF; DNA: TGCAGCGTTGATGGCCTCTACAATGAGCAGTTCTTC
D: NA; J: TRBJ2-3; size: NA; V: TRBV30; CDR3: CAWSVGIPADTQYF; DNA: TGTGCCTGGAGTGTTGGAATCCCCGCAGATACGCAGTATTTT
D: NA; J: TRBJ1-6; size: NA; V: TRBV19; CDR3: CARPRQVYNSPLHF; DNA: TGTGCCAGACCTAGACAGGTCTATAATTCACCCCTCCACTTT
D: NA; J: TRBJ2-3; size: NA; V: TRBV27; CDR3: CASSSPAQARGGMVDTQYF; DNA: TGTGCCAGCAGTTCCCCCGCCCAGGCGAGGGGGGGAATGGTAGATACGCAGTATTTT
D: TRBD1; J: TRBJ2-7; size: NA; V: TRBV7-7; CDR3: CASSPGQGAYEQYF; DNA: TGTGCCAGCAGCCCGGGACAGGGGGCCTACGAGCAGTACTTC
D: NA; J: TRBJ1-1; size: NA; V: TRBV5-5; CDR3: CASSLFLSDTEAFF; DNA: TGTGCCAGCAGTCTATTCCTTAGCGACACTGAAGCTTTCTTT
D: TRBD1; J: TRBJ1-1; size: NA; V: TRBV6-6; CDR3: CASEFVGQGLTFF; DNA: TGTGCCAGCGAGTTCGTAGGACAGGGCTTAACTTTCTTT
D: TRBD2; J: TRBJ2-7; size: NA; V: TRBV7-2; CDR3: CASSPIAGPSLSYEQYF; DNA: TGTGCCAGCAGCCCTATAGCGGGGCCTAGCCTGTCCTACGAGCAGTACTTC
D: NA; J: TRBJ1-2; size: NA; V: TRBV18; CDR3: CASSPLDGPYGYTF; DNA: TGTGCCAGCTCACCCCTTGACGGACCATATGGCTACACCTTC
D: NA; J: TRBJ2-1; size: once; V: TRBV7-7; CDR3: CASSLGPAGEQFF; DNA: TGTGCCAGCAGCTTAGGGCCCGCGGGGGAGCAGTTCTTC
D: TRBD1; J: TRBJ1-6; size: NA; V: TRBV4-1; CDR3: CASSLQGQGAYNSPLHF; DNA: TGCGCCAGCAGCCTCCAAGGACAGGGAGCCTATAATTCACCCCTCCACTTT
D: NA; J: TRBJ1-2; size: once; V: TRBV4-1; CDR3: CASSQASSRVGYTF; DNA: TGCGCCAGCAGCCAAGCTTCCTCTAGGGTCGGCTACACCTTC
D: NA; J: TRBJ2-5; size: NA; V: TRBV5-1; CDR3: CASSPRQAGETQYF; DNA: TGCGCCAGCAGCCCGCGACAGGCCGGGGAGACCCAGTACTTC
D: NA; J: TRBJ1-3; size: NA; V: TRBV6-4; CDR3: CASSDGNTIYF; DNA: TGTGCCAGCAGTGACGGGAACACCATATATTTT
D: TRBD1; J: TRBJ2-7; size: once; V: TRBV3-1/TRBV3-2; CDR3: CASSQRDSRYYEQYF; DNA: TGTGCCAGCAGCCAACGGGACAGTAGGTACTACGAGCAGTACTTC
D: NA; J: TRBJ1-6; size: NA; V: TRBV7-2; CDR3: CASSLFTVRSPLHF; DNA: TGTGCCAGCAGCTTATTTACAGTACGGTCACCCCTCCACTTT
D: NA; J: TRBJ1-4; size: NA; V: TRBV5-1; CDR3: CASSFTGISNEKLFF; DNA: TGCGCCAGCAGCTTCACAGGGATCTCTAATGAAAAACTGTTTTTT
D: NA; J: TRBJ1-1; size: once; V: TRBV19; CDR3: CASSESAANTEAFF; DNA: TGTGCCAGCTCTGAATCGGCAGCCAACACTGAAGCTTTCTTT
D: NA; J: TRBJ1-6; size: NA; V: TRBV7-2; CDR3: CASSLVSGRASYSPLHF; DNA: TGTGCCAGCAGCTTAGTCTCAGGCAGGGCCTCGTATTCACCCCTCCACTTT
D: NA; J: TRBJ2-5; size: NA; V: TRBV15; CDR3: CATSRGARVEGETQYF; DNA: TGTGCCACCAGCAGAGGGGCCAGGGTGGAAGGTGAGACCCAGTACTTC
D: NA; J: TRBJ1-1; size: few; V: TRBV6-9; CDR3: CASSYRAEAFF; DNA: TGTGCCAGCAGTTATCGCGCTGAAGCTTTCTTT
D: NA; J: TRBJ1-2; size: once; V: TRBV12-3/TRBV12-4; CDR3: CASDKGGNYGYTF; DNA: TGTGCCAGCGACAAGGGGGGCAACTATGGCTACACCTTC
D: TRBD1; J: TRBJ2-2; size: once; V: TRBV4-1; CDR3: CASSQTGGTGELFF; DNA: TGCGCCAGCAGCCAGACAGGGGGTACCGGGGAGCTGTTTTTT
D: NA; J: TRBJ1-6; size: NA; V: TRBV19; CDR3: CASTWGSNSPLHF; DNA: TGTGCTAGTACTTGGGGGTCCAATTCACCCCTCCACTTT
D: TRBD2; J: TRBJ2-1; size: NA; V: TRBV5-8; CDR3: CASSSDPGLAGNEQFF; DNA: TGTGCCAGCAGCTCCGACCCGGGACTAGCCGGGAATGAGCAGTTCTTC
D: NA; J: TRBJ2-5; size: NA; V: TRBV19; CDR3: CASSRLAGGGETQYF; DNA: TGTGCCAGTAGTCGTCTAGCCGGAGGGGGTGAGACCCAGTACTTC
D: TRBD2; J: TRBJ2-1; size: NA; V: TRBV7-9; CDR3: CASSPSGPYNEQFF; DNA: TGTGCCAGCAGCCCTAGCGGACCATACAATGAGCAGTTCTTC
D: TRBD1; J: TRBJ2-7; size: NA; V: TRBV5-1; CDR3: CASSLGQGAPYEQYF; DNA: TGCGCCAGCAGCTTGGGACAGGGGGCACCCTACGAGCAGTACTTC
D: TRBD1; J: TRBJ1-2; size: once; V: TRBV6-5; CDR3: CASRPGTGFGYTF; DNA: TGTGCCAGCAGACCCGGGACAGGGTTTGGCTACACCTTC
D: NA; J: TRBJ2-5; size: NA; V: TRBV5-8; CDR3: CASSLSSSSETQYF; DNA: TGTGCCAGCAGCTTGTCTTCCTCATCCGAGACCCAGTACTTC
D: TRBD1; J: TRBJ2-3; size: NA; V: TRBV24-1; CDR3: CATSDSGQGRPSYTQYF; DNA: TGTGCCACCAGTGATTCCGGACAGGGTCGTCCCTCATATACGCAGTATTTT